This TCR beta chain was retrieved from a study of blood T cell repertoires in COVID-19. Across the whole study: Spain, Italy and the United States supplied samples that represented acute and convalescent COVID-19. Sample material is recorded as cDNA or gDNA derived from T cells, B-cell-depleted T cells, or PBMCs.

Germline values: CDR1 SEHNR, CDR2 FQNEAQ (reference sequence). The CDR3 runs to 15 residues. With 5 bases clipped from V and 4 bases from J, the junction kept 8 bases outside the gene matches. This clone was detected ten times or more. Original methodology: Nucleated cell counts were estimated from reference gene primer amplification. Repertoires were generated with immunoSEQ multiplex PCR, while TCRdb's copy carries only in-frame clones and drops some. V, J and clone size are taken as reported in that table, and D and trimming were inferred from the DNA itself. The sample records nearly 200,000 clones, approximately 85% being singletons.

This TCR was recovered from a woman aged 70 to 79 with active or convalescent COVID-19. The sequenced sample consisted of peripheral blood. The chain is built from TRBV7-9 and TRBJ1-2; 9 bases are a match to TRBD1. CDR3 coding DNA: TGTGCCAGCAGCCTCACCGGACAGGGGACCTATGGCTACACCTTC. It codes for CASSLTGQGTYGYTF.